The present T cell receptor (beta chain) was sequenced within a study of a mutant IDH1 vaccine in newly diagnosed glioma. Looking at the study overall: Earlier therapy was either radiotherapy, temozolomide, or both, and most got both.

This clone was counted a few times. Its specificity is not known. The table came from immunoSEQ multiplex PCR; TCRdb's copy has only in-frame clones and leaves some out. The data contain roughly 57,000 clones, approximately 91% of them singletons. Described time point: week 11, during vaccination. The content of each vaccine dose was 300 ug of mutant IDH1 20-mer peptide, and topical imiquimod accompanied it. The TCR sequence derives from a man aged 40-50 years with glioma. Sequenced here: PBMCs, sampled from a glioma patient whose treatment included an IDH1 peptide vaccine.

The CDR3 reads CASSPNIGWDTQYF. The DNA of the CDR3 is TGTGCCAGCAGCCCTAATATAGGGTGGGATACGCAGTATTTT. The chain carries TRBV9 and TRBJ2-3, with D hard to call. Per the germline V gene, CDR1 is SGDLS and CDR2 is YYNGEE. This CDR3 has 14 residues. V lost 4 bases, J lost 6 bases, and 15 bases lay in between. Combining the CDR3 with reference TRBV9 and TRBJ2-3 gives the whole variable domain DSGVTQTPKHLITATGQRVTLRCSPRSGDLSVYWYQQSLDQGLQFLIQYYNGEERAKGNILERFSAQQFPDLHSELNLSSLELGDSALYFCASSPNIGWDTQYFGPGTRLTVL.